This is a list of T cell receptor beta chains from one sample in a study of T cell responses to AZD1222 COVID-19 vaccine. Produced via immunoSEQ multiplex PCR; TCRdb's table is partial and in-frame only. This sample has 60,000 to 85,000 clones, with about 83% found just once. The sequencing here drew on peripheral blood, taken 28 days after the second dose of the MenACWY control vaccine. These TCRs come from an adult who received the MenACWY meningococcal vaccine as a control. Both conserved end residues are trimmed from each CDR3.

j_gene: TRBJ1-4
v_gene: TRBV7-8
CDR3aa: ATGEGTTNEKLF

j_gene: TRBJ2-1
v_gene: TRBV9
CDR3aa: ASSVAADSYNEQF

j_gene: TRBJ2-2
v_gene: TRBV7-2
CDR3aa: ASSSPFGRGRTGELF

j_gene: TRBJ1-1
v_gene: TRBV2
CDR3aa: ASKISGTGGTEAF

j_gene: TRBJ1-1
v_gene: TRBV11-1
CDR3aa: ASSHAGGNTEAF

j_gene: TRBJ2-7
v_gene: TRBV2
CDR3aa: ASSEGTSGGFSYEQY

j_gene: TRBJ2-7
v_gene: TRBV7-8
CDR3aa: ASSSGPHYEQY

j_gene: TRBJ2-7
v_gene: TRBV7-8
CDR3aa: ASSPRGTGSPSYEQY

j_gene: TRBJ2-1
v_gene: TRBV3-1/TRBV3-2
CDR3aa: ASSETNEQF

j_gene: TRBJ2-6
v_gene: TRBV10-3
CDR3aa: AIRGTSGRSSGANVLT

j_gene: TRBJ2-5
v_gene: TRBV12-3/TRBV12-4
CDR3aa: ASSFQQDETQY

j_gene: TRBJ1-2
v_gene: TRBV7-2
CDR3aa: ASSLVSTDNYGYT

j_gene: TRBJ1-1
v_gene: TRBV4-3
CDR3aa: ASREGTNTEAF

j_gene: TRBJ2-3
v_gene: TRBV7-2
CDR3aa: ASSSSGGATDTQY

j_gene: TRBJ1-1
v_gene: TRBV12-3/TRBV12-4
CDR3aa: ASSLGPNTEAF

j_gene: TRBJ2-3
v_gene: TRBV19
CDR3aa: ASSIAGQYTDTQY

j_gene: TRBJ1-1
v_gene: TRBV5-1
CDR3aa: ASREGGRAGNTEAF

j_gene: TRBJ1-1
v_gene: TRBV5-1
CDR3aa: ASSLTGKNTEAF

j_gene: TRBJ2-1
v_gene: TRBV29-1
CDR3aa: SVRLAGGQYNEQF

j_gene: TRBJ2-2
v_gene: TRBV11-2
CDR3aa: ASSLAGGTGELF

j_gene: TRBJ2-3
v_gene: TRBV6-2/TRBV6-3
CDR3aa: ASSYRAGVATDTQY

j_gene: TRBJ2-7
v_gene: TRBV7-2
CDR3aa: ASSPQGDSYEQY

j_gene: TRBJ1-2
v_gene: TRBV27
CDR3aa: ASSLGPSGGISGYT

j_gene: TRBJ1-1
v_gene: TRBV13
CDR3aa: ASRPTGGATEAF

j_gene: TRBJ2-2
v_gene: TRBV9
CDR3aa: ASSPDGGQKNTGELF

j_gene: TRBJ1-3
v_gene: TRBV5-1
CDR3aa: ASSLAGQYSGNTIY

j_gene: TRBJ1-1
v_gene: TRBV30
CDR3aa: AWLRQGKREYTEAF

j_gene: TRBJ2-1
v_gene: TRBV5-1
CDR3aa: ASSLGGGAGNEQF

j_gene: TRBJ2-1
v_gene: TRBV7-9
CDR3aa: ASSLGLAGKGEQF

j_gene: TRBJ1-5
v_gene: TRBV15
CDR3aa: ATSRDSGGEAQH

j_gene: TRBJ2-7
v_gene: TRBV2
CDR3aa: ASTLGTGGLYEQY